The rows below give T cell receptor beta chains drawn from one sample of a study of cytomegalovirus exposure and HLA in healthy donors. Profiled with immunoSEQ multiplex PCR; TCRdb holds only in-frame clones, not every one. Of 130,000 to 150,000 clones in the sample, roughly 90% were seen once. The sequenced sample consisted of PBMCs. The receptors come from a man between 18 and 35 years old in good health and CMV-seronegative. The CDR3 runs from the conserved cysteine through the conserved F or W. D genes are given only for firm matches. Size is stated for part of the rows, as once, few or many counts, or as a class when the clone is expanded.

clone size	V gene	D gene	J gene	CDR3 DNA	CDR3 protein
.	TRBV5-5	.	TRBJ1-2	TGTGCCAGCAGCCCCAACAGGGTCCATGGCTACACCTTC	CASSPNRVHGYTF
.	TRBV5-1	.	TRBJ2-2	TGCGCCAGCAGCTTAGAGGGGAACACCGGGGAGCTGTTTTTT	CASSLEGNTGELFF
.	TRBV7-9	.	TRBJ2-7	TGTGCCAGCAGCTTAAAAGGGGGGACAGAAAGATCCTACGAGCAGTACTTC	CASSLKGGTERSYEQYF
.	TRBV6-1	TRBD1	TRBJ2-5	TGTGCCAGCAGTATCTCAGGGGGCCAAGAGACCCAGTACTTC	CASSISGGQETQYF
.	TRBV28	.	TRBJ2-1	TGTGCCAGCAGCCCTAGTCGTACCCAGAGCAATGAGCAGTTCTTC	CASSPSRTQSNEQFF
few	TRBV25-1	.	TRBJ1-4	TGTGCCAGCAGTAGAGGGAGGTATGAAAAACTGTTTTTT	CASSRGRYEKLFF
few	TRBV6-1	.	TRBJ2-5	TGTGCCAGCAGGGCAGGGGATTCCCAAGAGACCCAGTACTTC	CASRAGDSQETQYF
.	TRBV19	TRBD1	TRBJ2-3	TGTGCCAGTAGACAGGACAGGGGGCGAGTCGGTACGCAGTATTTT	CASRQDRGRVGTQYF
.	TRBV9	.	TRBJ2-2	TGTGCCAGCAGCGTACGTTCCTACACCGGGGAGCTGTTTTTT	CASSVRSYTGELFF
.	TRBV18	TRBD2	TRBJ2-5	TGTGCCAGCTCACCACGGCGGGGGGGCCGAGAGACCCAGTACTTC	CASSPRRGGRETQYF
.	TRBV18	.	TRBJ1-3	TGTGCCAGCTCGCCACTACAGGGACGCACCATATATTTT	CASSPLQGRTIYF
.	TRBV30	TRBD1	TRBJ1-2	TGTGCCTGGGACCCAGCGACAGGGTATGGCTACACCTTC	CAWDPATGYGYTF
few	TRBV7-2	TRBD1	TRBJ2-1	TGTGCCAGCAGCTTAGACCGACAGGGGGTTGGCAATGAGCAGTTCTTC	CASSLDRQGVGNEQFF
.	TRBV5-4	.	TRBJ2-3	TGTGCCAGCAAGGGAGGAGTGGGGGCAGATACGCAGTATTTT	CASKGGVGADTQYF
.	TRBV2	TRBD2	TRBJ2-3	TGTGCCAGCAGTACTAGCGGGAGGATGGGACTGAGCACAGATACGCAGTATTTT	CASSTSGRMGLSTDTQYF
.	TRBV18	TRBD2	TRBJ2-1	TGTGCCAGCTCCCCCCTAGCGGGCCCTTACAATGAGCAGTTCTTC	CASSPLAGPYNEQFF
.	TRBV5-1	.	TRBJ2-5	TGCGCCAGCAGCTCAAACACCATAAACCAAGAGACCCAGTACTTC	CASSSNTINQETQYF
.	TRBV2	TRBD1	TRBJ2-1	TGTGCCAGCAGCCGGGACAGGGCGTACAATGAGCAGTTCTTC	CASSRDRAYNEQFF
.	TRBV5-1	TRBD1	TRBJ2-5	TGCGCCAGCAGCTTGGCGGACTCAGGGGGCTTCCAAGAGACCCAGTACTTC	CASSLADSGGFQETQYF
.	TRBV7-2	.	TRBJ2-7	TGTGCCAGCAGCTTAACGGCGGGACGTAACTACGAGCAGTACTTC	CASSLTAGRNYEQYF
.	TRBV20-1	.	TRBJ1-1	TGCAGTGCTAGCTCCACAGGAGAAGCTTTCTTT	CSASSTGEAFF
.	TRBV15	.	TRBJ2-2	TGTGCCACCAGCAGGGCCCTGTTTGGCGGGGAGCTGTTTTTT	CATSRALFGGELFF
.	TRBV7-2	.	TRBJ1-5	TGTGCCAGCAGCTCGCCGACAGATGATAGCAATCAGCCCCAGCATTTT	CASSSPTDDSNQPQHF
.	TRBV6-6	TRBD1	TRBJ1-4	TGTGCCAGCAGACCACACAGGGGGCCAGGGGAAAAACTGTTTTTT	CASRPHRGPGEKLFF
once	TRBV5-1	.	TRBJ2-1	TGCGCCAGCAGCTTGATGGGGGGGCGGTACGATGATGAGCAGTTCTTC	CASSLMGGRYDDEQFF
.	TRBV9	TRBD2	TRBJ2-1	TGTGCCAGCAGCGTCGGACTAGCGGCCTACAATGAGCAGTTCTTC	CASSVGLAAYNEQFF
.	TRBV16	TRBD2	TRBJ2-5	TGTGCCAGCAGCCAATCGGCGGGAGCCGTTGAGACCCAGTACTTC	CASSQSAGAVETQYF
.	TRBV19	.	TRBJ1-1	TGTGCCAGCTCGACAGTGAACACTGAAGCTTTCTTT	CASSTVNTEAFF
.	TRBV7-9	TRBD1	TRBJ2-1	TGTGCCAGCAGCTTAAACCCGGACAGGGTTCATGAGCAGTTCTTC	CASSLNPDRVHEQFF
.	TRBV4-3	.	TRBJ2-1	TGCGCCAGCAGCCAAGGTATGCGGAACCCTTACAATGAGCAGTTCTTC	CASSQGMRNPYNEQFF
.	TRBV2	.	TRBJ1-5	TGTGCCAGCAGGCTTACAGGGAATCAGCCCCAGCATTTT	CASRLTGNQPQHF
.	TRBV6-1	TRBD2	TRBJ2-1	TGTGCCAGCAGTAATAGCGGGAGCTCCTACAATGAGCAGTTCTTC	CASSNSGSSYNEQFF
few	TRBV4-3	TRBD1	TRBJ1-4	TGCGCCAGCAGCCAAGAAATAGGACAGGGCTATGAAAAACTGTTTTTT	CASSQEIGQGYEKLFF
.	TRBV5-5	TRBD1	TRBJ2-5	TGTGCCAGCAGCTTCAGAGTCGGTCAGGGGGTTCAAGAGACCCAGTACTTC	CASSFRVGQGVQETQYF
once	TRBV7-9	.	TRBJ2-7	TGTGCCAGCAGCTTAGCGCGGGGGCAGCTAACCTACGAGCAGTACTTC	CASSLARGQLTYEQYF